One and the same sample provided the 11 T cell receptor beta chains below, sequenced in a study of molecular identifiers for immune sequencing clone quantification. In TCRdb, the PCR reads were re-called with MiXCR into one record per CDR3 protein. The table has approximately 93,000 distinct CDR3 sequences, roughly 25% seen once; the top ten hold roughly 0.76%. The sample consisted of naive CD8+ T cells from blood, with Jurkat cell RNA spiked in. The subset: FACS-sorted CD8+CD4-CCR7+CD45RA+ naive T cells. These receptors were collected from a human donor in good health. Some libraries in this study had Jurkat cell RNA spiked in.

This clonotype was counted between two and nine times. The chain combines TRBV5-4 with TRBJ1-2; D might be TRBD1 (6 bases). Trimming removed 2 bases at V and 5 bases at J, with 10 bases between. Looked up from germline, CDR1 is SGHNT and CDR2 is YYREEE (reference sequence). The CDR3 contains 13 residues. In DNA form, the CDR3 reads TGTGCCAGCAGCTTATGGACAGATTATGGCTACACCTTC. It yields the protein CASSLWTDYGYTF. Full variable domain (outside the CDR3, taken from reference TRBV5-4 and TRBJ1-2): ETGVTQSPTHLIKTRGQQVTLRCSSQSGHNTVSWYQQALGQGPQFIFQYYREEENGRGNFPPRFSGLQFPNYSSELNVNALELDDSALYLCASSLWTDYGYTFGSGTRLTVV.

About this clonotype: A much larger clone is a single base away; this may be a read error. This CDR3 is missing its conserved last phenylalanine or tryptophan, likely due to a read error. The chain combines TRBV10-3 with TRBJ2-7, with D tentatively TRBD2 (6 bases). CDR1 is ENHRY, CDR2 SYGVKD, per germline. The CDR3 sequence is 14 residues long. V was clipped by 6 bases and J by 2 bases, with 14 bases between them. CDR3 nucleotide sequence: TGTGCCATCAGCCCAAGCGGGTTCGCCTACGAGCAGTACCTC. Its translation is CAISPSGFAYEQYL.

This clonotype was recorded many times. The V call is TRBV6-5, the J call TRBJ2-3; the match to TRBD2 covers 7 bases. The V segment lost 6 bases and the J segment 5 bases; nucleotides outside the gene matches: 2. The V gene's germline CDR1 is MNHEY and CDR2 SVGAGI. The CDR3 runs 12 residues. The CDR3 DNA follows: TGTGCCAGCAGCAGGGAGGGAGATACGCAGTATTTT. Its protein product is CASSREGDTQYF.

This clonotype was observed many times. This rearrangement joins TRBV28 to TRBJ2-1; 8 nucleotides align to TRBD2. CDR3 length equals 15 residues. V lost 3 bases to trimming and J lost 2 bases; unmatched junction nucleotides: 3. The germline V gene has CDR1 MDHEN and CDR2 SYDVKM. In nucleotides, the CDR3 is TGTGCCAGCAGTTTCGTTAGCGGGACCTACAATGAGCAGTTCTTC. Residues: CASSFVSGTYNEQFF.

V is TRBV4-3 and J is TRBJ2-7; 7 bases agree with TRBD2. The germline V gene has CDR1 LGHNA and CDR2 YSLEER. With V trimmed by 0 bases and J by 4 bases, 15 bases remained unmatched. The CDR3 sequence is 18 residues long. CDR3 in DNA: TGCGCCAGCAGCCAAGACCCACTTCCGGGAAGGGAGGGGTACGAGCAGTACTTC. Protein sequence: CASSQDPLPGREGYEQYF.

This clonotype was detected only a few times. CDR3 nucleotides: TGTGCCAGCAGCTCCCAGACAGGAAAGAATGGAAACACCATATATTTT. It encodes CASSSQTGKNGNTIYF. The V gene is TRBV7-6, the J gene TRBJ1-3; D is perhaps TRBD1 (6 bases). The CDR3 runs to 16 residues. V gave up 4 bases and J gave up 3 bases, with 16 bases separating them. The germline V gene has CDR1 SGHVS and CDR2 FNYEAQ. The variable domain in full, with the rest retrieved from reference TRBV7-6 and TRBJ1-3, is GAGVSQSPRYKVTKRGQDVALRCDPISGHVSLYWYRQALGQGPEFLTYFNYEAQQDKSGLPNDRFSAERPEGSISTLTIQRTEQRDSAMYRCASSSQTGKNGNTIYFGEGSWLTVV.

This clonotype was detected only once. One junction end does not reproduce the germline sequence, and a read error may be involved. The chain couples TRBV28 to TRBJ2-3; D is possibly TRBD2 (6 bases). Germline V lookup: CDR1 MDHEN, CDR2 SYDVKM. This CDR3 is built from 15 residues. The CDR3, as DNA: TGTGCCAGCAGTCCCCGGGACTGGGGCACAGATACGCGGTATTTT. Amino acid sequence: CASSPRDWGTDTRYF.

Worth noting for this clonotype: A single base separates this from a much larger clone, so it may be a read error. The V gene is TRBV14, the J gene TRBJ2-7; unclear D gene. Germline CDR1 reads SGHDN; CDR2 reads FVKESK. The CDR3 length is 13 residues. Here the CDR3 reads CASSLGPTYAQYF. The CDR3 nucleotides read TGTGCCAGCAGCCTCGGTCCCACCTACGCGCAGTACTTC.

This clonotype has more than one count but fewer than ten. The V gene is TRBV5-6, the J gene TRBJ1-4, with no clear D. CDR1 and CDR2 (germline): SGHDT, YYEEEE. V lost 4 bases to trimming and J lost 0 bases, with 13 bases between them. The CDR3 consists of 16 residues. The CDR3 DNA reads as TGTGCCAGCAGCCCCGACCCGGGAGCAACTAATGAAAAACTGTTTTTT. Amino acids: CASSPDPGATNEKLFF.

This clonotype was detected a few times. This sequence joins TRBV12-5 and TRBJ2-2; TRBD2 matches 9 bases. The V and J ends lost 6 bases and 3 bases, in that order; junction bases with no gene match: 17. This CDR3 is 19 amino acids long. Per the germline V gene, CDR1 is LGHNT and CDR2 is FRNRAP. The CDR3: CASGTPAGTGLAYTGELFF. The CDR3 coding sequence is TGTGCTAGTGGCACACCCGCCGGGACGGGACTAGCATACACCGGGGAGCTGTTTTTT.

This clonotype was recorded many times. The rearrangement links TRBV5-1 to TRBJ2-3; D is perhaps TRBD1 (5 bases). V lost 0 bases and J 6 bases, leaving 14 bases between the germline ends. The CDR3 consists of 15 residues. Germline CDR1 is SGHRS and CDR2 is YFSETQ. CDR3 protein: CASSLGQTRVDTQYF. In DNA, the CDR3 is TGCGCCAGCAGCTTGGGCCAAACCAGGGTTGATACGCAGTATTTT.